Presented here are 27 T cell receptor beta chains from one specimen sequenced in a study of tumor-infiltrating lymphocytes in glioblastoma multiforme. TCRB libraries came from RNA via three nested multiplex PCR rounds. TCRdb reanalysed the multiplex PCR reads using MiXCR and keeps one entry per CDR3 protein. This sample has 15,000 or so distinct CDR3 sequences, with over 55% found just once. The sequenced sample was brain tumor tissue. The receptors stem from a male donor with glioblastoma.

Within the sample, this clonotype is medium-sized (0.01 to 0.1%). CDR3 loop: CSARRDSTPTDTQYF. CDR3 coding DNA: TGCAGTGCTAGACGGGACTCTACGCCCACAGATACGCAGTATTTT. V and J are TRBV20-1 and TRBJ2-3; tentatively, D is TRBD2 (6 bases). Between the trimmed V and J ends, which lost 2 bases and 2 bases, there was a span of 14 bases. The CDR3 is 15 amino acids. Germline loops: CDR1 DFQATT, CDR2 SNEGSKA (reference sequence).

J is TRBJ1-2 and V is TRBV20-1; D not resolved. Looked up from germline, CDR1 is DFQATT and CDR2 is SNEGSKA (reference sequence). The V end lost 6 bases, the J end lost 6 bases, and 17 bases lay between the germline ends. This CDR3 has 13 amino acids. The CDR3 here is CSAPRGSYDGYTF. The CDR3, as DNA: TGCAGTGCCCCGCGCGGGTCCTATGATGGCTACACCTTC.

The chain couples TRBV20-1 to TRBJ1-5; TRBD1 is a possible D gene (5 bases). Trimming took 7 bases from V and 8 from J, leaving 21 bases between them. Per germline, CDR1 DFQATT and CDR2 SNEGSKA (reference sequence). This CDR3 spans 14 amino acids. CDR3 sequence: CSVNIEGELKPQHF. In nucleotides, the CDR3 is TGCAGTGTAAACATTGAAGGGGAATTGAAGCCCCAGCATTTT.

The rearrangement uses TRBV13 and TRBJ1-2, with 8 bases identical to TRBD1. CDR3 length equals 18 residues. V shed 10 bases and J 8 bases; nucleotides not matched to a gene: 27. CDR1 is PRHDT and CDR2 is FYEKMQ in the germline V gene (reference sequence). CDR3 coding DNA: TGTGCCAAAAGGCAAACCTTCAGGGGGCCAGAGTATAATAGAGGCTACACCTTC. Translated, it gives CAKRQTFRGPEYNRGYTF.

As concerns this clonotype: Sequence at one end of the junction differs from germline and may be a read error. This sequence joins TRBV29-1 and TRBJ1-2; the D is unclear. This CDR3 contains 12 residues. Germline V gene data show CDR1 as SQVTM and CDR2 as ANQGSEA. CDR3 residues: CSVDGNDYGYIF. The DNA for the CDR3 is TGCAGCGTGGACGGGAACGACTATGGCTACATCTTC.

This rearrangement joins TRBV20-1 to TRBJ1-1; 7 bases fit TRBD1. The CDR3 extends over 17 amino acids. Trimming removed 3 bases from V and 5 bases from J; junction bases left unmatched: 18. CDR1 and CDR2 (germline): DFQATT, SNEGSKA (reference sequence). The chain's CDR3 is CSASRDSTLLSRTEAFF. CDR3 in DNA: TGCAGTGCTAGCCGGGACAGTACTTTACTCTCGAGGACTGAAGCTTTCTTT.

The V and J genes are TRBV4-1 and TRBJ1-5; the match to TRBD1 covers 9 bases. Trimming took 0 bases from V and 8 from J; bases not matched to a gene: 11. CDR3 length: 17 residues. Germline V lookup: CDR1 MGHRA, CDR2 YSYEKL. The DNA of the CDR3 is TGCGCCAGCAGCCAAGAAGTGGACAGGGGAGTGGGGAAGCCCCAGCATTTT. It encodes CASSQEVDRGVGKPQHF.

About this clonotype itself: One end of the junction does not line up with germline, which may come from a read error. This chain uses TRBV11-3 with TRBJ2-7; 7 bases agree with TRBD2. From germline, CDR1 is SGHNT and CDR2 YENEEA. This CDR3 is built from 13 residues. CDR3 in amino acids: CANSPPGLEEQYF. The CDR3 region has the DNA TGTGCCAACAGCCCCCCAGGACTAGAGGAGCAGTACTTC.

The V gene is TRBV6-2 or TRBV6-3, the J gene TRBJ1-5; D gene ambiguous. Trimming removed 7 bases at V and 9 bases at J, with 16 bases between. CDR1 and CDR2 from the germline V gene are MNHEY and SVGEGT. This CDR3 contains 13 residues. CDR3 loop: CASTQILVGPQHF. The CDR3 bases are TGTGCCAGCACCCAGATTCTCGTGGGGCCCCAGCATTTT.

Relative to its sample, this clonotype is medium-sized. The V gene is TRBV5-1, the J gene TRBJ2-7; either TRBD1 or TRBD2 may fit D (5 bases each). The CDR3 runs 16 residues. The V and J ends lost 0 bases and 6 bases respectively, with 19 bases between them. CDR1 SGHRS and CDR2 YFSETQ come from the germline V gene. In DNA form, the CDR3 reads TGCGCCAGCAGCTTGGAAGGGACCCTAGGTCTGGTCGAGCAGTACTTC. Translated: CASSLEGTLGLVEQYF.

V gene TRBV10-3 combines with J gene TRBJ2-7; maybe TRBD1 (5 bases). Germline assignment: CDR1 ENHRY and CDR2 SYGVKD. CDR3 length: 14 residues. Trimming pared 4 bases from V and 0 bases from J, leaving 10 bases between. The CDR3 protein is CAISGGPTSYEQYF. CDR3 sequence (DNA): TGTGCCATCAGTGGGGGCCCTACCTCCTACGAGCAGTACTTC.

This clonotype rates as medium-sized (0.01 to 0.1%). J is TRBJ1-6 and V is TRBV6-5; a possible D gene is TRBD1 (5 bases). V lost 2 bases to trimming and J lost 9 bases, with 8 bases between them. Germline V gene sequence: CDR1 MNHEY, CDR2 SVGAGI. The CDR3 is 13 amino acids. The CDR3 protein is CASSYLGGSPLHF. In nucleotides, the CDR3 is TGTGCCAGCAGTTACCTTGGGGGTTCACCCCTCCACTTT.

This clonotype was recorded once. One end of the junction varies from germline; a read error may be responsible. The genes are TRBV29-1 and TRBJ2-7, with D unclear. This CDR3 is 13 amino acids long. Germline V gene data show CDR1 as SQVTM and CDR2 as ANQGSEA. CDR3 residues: CSVPGYSSYEQCF. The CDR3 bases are TGCAGCGTTCCCGGGTATTCCTCCTACGAGCAGTGCTTC.

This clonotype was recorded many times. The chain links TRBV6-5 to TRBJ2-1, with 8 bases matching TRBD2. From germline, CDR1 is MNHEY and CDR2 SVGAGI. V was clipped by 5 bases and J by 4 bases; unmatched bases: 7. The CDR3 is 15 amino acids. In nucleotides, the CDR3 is TGTGCCAGCAGTCCTCTAGCGGGTCAATACAATGAGCAGTTCTTC. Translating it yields CASSPLAGQYNEQFF.

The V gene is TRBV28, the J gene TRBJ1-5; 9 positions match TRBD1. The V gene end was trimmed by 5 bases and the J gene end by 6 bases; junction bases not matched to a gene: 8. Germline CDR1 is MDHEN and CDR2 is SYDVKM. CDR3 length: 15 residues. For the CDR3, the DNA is TGTGCCAGCAGTCCTACAGGGGGCTTGTGTCAGCCCCAGCATTTT. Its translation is CASSPTGGLCQPQHF.

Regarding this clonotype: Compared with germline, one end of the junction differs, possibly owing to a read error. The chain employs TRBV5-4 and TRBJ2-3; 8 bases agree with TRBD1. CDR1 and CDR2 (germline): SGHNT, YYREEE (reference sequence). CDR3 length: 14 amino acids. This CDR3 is CVSSADRGSVTQYF. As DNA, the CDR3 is TGTGTCAGCAGCGCAGACAGGGGATCAGTTACGCAGTATTTT.

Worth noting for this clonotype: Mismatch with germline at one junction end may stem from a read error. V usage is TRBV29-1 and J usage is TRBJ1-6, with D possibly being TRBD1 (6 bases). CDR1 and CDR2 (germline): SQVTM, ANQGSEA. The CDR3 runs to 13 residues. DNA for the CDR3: TGCAGCATTGCCATGGACAGAGAATCACCTCTCCACTTT. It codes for CSIAMDRESPLHF.

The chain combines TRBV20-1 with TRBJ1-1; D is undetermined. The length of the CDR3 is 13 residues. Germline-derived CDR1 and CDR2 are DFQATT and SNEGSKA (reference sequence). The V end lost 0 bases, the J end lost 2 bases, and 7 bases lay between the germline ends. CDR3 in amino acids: CSARETRNTEAFF. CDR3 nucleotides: TGCAGTGCTAGAGAAACAAGAAACACTGAAGCTTTCTTT.

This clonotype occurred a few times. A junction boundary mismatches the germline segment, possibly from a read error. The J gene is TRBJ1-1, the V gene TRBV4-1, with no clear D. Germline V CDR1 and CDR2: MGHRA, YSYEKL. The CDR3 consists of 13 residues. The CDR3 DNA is TGCGCCAGCAGCCGAGAGGTTTCGACTGAAGCCTTCTTT. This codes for CASSREVSTEAFF.

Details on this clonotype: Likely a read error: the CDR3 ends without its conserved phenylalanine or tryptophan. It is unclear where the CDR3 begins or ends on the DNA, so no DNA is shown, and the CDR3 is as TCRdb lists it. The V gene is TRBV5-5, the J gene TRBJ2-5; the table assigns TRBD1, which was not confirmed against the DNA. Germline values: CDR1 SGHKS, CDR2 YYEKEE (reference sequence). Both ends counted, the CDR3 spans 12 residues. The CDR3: CAGSLGGETQHS.

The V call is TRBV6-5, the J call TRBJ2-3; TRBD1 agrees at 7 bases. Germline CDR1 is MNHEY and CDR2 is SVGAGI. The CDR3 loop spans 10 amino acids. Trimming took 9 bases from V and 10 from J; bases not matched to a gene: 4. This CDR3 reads CARRQGAQYF. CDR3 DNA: TGTGCCAGGAGACAGGGTGCGCAGTATTTT.

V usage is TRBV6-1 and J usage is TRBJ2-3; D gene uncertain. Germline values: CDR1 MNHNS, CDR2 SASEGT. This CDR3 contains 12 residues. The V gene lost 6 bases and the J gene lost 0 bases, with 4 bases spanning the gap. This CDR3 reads CASRGSTDTQYF. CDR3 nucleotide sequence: TGTGCCAGCAGGGGCAGCACAGATACGCAGTATTTT.

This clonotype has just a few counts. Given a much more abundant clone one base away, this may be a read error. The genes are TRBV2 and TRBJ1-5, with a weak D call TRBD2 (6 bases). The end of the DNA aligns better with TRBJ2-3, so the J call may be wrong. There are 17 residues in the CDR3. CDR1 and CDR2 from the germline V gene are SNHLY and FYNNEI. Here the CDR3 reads CASSGDSISVGNQPQYF. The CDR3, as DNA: TGTGCCAGCAGTGGGGACTCCATCTCAGTAGGCAATCAGCCCCAGTATTTT.

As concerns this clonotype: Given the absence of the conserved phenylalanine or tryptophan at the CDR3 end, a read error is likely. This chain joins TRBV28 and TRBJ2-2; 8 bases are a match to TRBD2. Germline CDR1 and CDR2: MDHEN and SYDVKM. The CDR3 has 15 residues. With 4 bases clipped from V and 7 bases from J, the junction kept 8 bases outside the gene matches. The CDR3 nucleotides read TGTGCCAGCAGTTCTGGAGCGGGAGAGAGCGGGGAGCTGTTTTCT. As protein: CASSSGAGESGELFS.

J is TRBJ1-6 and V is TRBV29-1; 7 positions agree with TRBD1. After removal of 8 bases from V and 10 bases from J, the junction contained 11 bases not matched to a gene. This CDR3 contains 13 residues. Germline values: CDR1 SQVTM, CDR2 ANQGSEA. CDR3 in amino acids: CSLARDRESPLHF. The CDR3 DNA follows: TGCAGCCTCGCAAGGGACAGAGAATCACCCCTCCACTTT.

The CDR3 bases are TGCAGTGCTCCCAATTTGCCATGGGGTGCGAACACTGAATCCTTCTTT. It encodes CSAPNLPWGANTESFF. J is TRBJ1-1 and V is TRBV20-1; D not resolved. The germline V gene encodes CDR1 DFQATT and CDR2 SNEGSKA (reference sequence). The CDR3 runs to 16 residues. V lost 5 bases and J 14 bases, leaving 33 bases between the germline ends.

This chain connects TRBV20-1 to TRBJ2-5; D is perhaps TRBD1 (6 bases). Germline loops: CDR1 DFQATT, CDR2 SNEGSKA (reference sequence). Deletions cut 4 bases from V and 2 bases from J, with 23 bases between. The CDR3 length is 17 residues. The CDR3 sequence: CSANPRELDRYQETQYF. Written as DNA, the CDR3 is TGCAGTGCTAATCCCCGCGAACTGGACAGATATCAAGAGACCCAGTACTTC.